The clone carrying this T cell receptor beta chain was counted only a few times. The data are from a study of response to subunit inactivated influenza vaccine. Using its own MiXCR run on the RT-PCR reads, TCRdb lists one record per CDR3 protein. The data hold about 570,000 distinct CDR3 sequences, with around 11% observed a single time. The CDR3 is made up of 14 amino acids. V trimming: 4 bases; J trimming: 8 bases; junction bases outside the gene matches: 3. These data were also reused for a study on T cells expressing NK-cell markers. From that second work: 5'RACE template switching with UMIs produced the TCR beta cDNA.

The TCR comes from a man aged 50 to 59 who received an inactivated influenza vaccine. This chain joins TRBV12-3 or TRBV12-4 and TRBJ1-6; 9 nucleotides agree with TRBD1. Specimen: PBMCs from blood, collected on the day of vaccination. The CDR3 nucleotides read TGTGCCAGCAGTTCCCGACAGGGGGATTCACCCCTCCACTTT. It yields the protein CASSSRQGDSPLHF.